Below are 32 T cell receptor beta chains sequenced from a single sample in a study of blood T cell repertoires in COVID-19. Some clones are missing from TCRdb's copy, which holds only in-frame ones; the method was immunoSEQ multiplex PCR. The data hold 300,000 or so clones, with around 87% observed a single time. The sequencing sample was made of peripheral blood. The origin of the receptors is a man aged 50-59 years with active or convalescent COVID-19.

This chain connects TRBV5-1 to TRBJ2-7; 12 bases line up with TRBD1. This CDR3 region has 19 residues. Germline V gene data show CDR1 as SGHRS and CDR2 as YFSETQ. The V and J ends lost 0 bases and 3 bases, in that order; junction bases with no gene match: 13. The CDR3 DNA sequence: TGCGCCAGCAGCTTGGGGGGACAGGGGGCGCGTGTGACATACTACGAGCAGTACTTC. Encoded protein: CASSLGGQGARVTYYEQYF.

The chain is built from TRBV5-1 and TRBJ1-1; D is uncertain. This CDR3 comprises 15 residues. Germline V lookup: CDR1 SGHRS, CDR2 YFSETQ. V lost 0 bases and J lost 4, with 13 bases in between. In nucleotides, the CDR3 is TGCGCCAGCAGCTTGGGGATCGCGGATATCACTGAAGCTTTCTTT. Translating it yields CASSLGIADITEAFF.

The V and J genes are TRBV11-2 and TRBJ2-3, with a weak D call TRBD2 (6 bases). The germline V gene has CDR1 SGHAT and CDR2 FQNNGV. The CDR3 has 16 residues. V shed 6 bases and J shed 3 bases, with 19 bases lying between them. This CDR3 reads CASRQIWWGETDTQYF. The CDR3 nucleotides read TGTGCCAGCAGACAAATCTGGTGGGGGGAAACAGATACGCAGTATTTT.

V and J are TRBV5-4 and TRBJ1-2; 8 bases fit TRBD1. CDR1 and CDR2 from the germline V gene are SGHNT and YYREEE (reference sequence). The CDR3 runs to 14 residues. V was clipped by 4 bases and J by 5 bases; unmatched bases: 7. The CDR3 is CASSGDRGAYGYTF. The CDR3 DNA reads as TGTGCCAGCAGCGGAGACAGGGGCGCTTATGGCTACACCTTC.

The V call is TRBV24-1, the J call TRBJ2-7; 10 bases fit TRBD1. After removal of 4 bases from V and 3 bases from J, the junction contained 11 bases not matched to a gene. Germline V CDR1 and CDR2: KGHDR, SFDVKD. CDR3 length: 17 amino acids. The CDR3 spells CATSDYNRDRGVYEQYF. The CDR3 DNA sequence: TGTGCCACCAGTGACTATAACCGGGACAGGGGCGTCTACGAGCAGTACTTC.

The V gene is TRBV19, the J gene TRBJ1-1; D call uncertain. Germline loops: CDR1 LNHDA, CDR2 SQIVND (reference sequence). This CDR3 is built from 15 residues. V was trimmed by 3 bases and J by 1 base, leaving 12 bases between them. The CDR3 DNA is TGTGCCAGTAGTATTTCTAGCCTGGAGAACACTGAAGCTTTCTTT. Amino acid sequence: CASSISSLENTEAFF.

The chain is built from TRBV27 and TRBJ1-4; a weak D match, TRBD1 (5 bases). The CDR3 spans 15 residues. The ends were cut back, 5 bases at V and 6 bases at J, with 16 bases in the middle. Germline V CDR1 and CDR2: MNHEY, SMNVEV (reference sequence). CDR3 sequence (DNA): TGTGCCAGCAGTCAACAGGAAGCGAGACATGAAAAACTGTTTTTT. Translated: CASSQQEARHEKLFF.

The CDR3 nucleotides are TGTGCCAGCACCGAAAGGGGGATAAAGGATTCACCCCTCCACTTT. It encodes CASTERGIKDSPLHF. This chain connects TRBV2 to TRBJ1-6; tentative D call: TRBD1 (6 bases). CDR3 size: 15 residues. V was cut by 7 bases and J by 8 bases, with 18 bases left in between. Germline loops: CDR1 SNHLY, CDR2 FYNNEI.

This clone was counted between two and nine times. This chain joins TRBV12-2 and TRBJ2-7; the table names TRBD2, a call not compared with the DNA. TRBV12-2 is designated a pseudogene. The CDR3 extends over 16 amino acids. For the CDR3, the DNA is TGTGCAAGTCGCTTCTCTAGTACTAGCGGGAGTTACGAGCAGTACTTC. Protein product: CASRFSSTSGSYEQYF.

This chain connects TRBV21-1 to TRBJ2-5; TRBD2 is the table's D call and was not checked against the DNA. TRBV21-1 is termed a pseudogene. The CDR3 is 22 amino acids. CDR3 in amino acids: CASSKMREPAGGACLTEGTQYF. CDR3 nucleotide sequence: TGTGCCAGCAGCAAGATGCGGGAACCCGCCGGGGGAGCTTGCCTCACGGAGGGGACCCAGTACTTC.

V usage is TRBV14 and J usage is TRBJ2-5, with D possibly matching TRBD2 (5 bases). The germline gives CDR1 SGHDN, CDR2 FVKESK. The CDR3 spans 14 residues. V was pared by 1 base and J by 4 bases, with 10 bases between. The CDR3 sequence is CASSQAPAGETQYF. For the CDR3, the DNA is TGTGCCAGCAGCCAAGCACCGGCGGGAGAGACCCAGTACTTC.

This rearrangement joins TRBV10-3 to TRBJ2-7, with 10 bases lining up with TRBD1. The germline CDR1 and CDR2 sequences are ENHRY and SYGVKD. The J segment lost 6 bases and the V segment lost 8 bases, leaving 13 bases of the junction unmatched. The CDR3 runs to 15 residues. The CDR3 DNA is TGTGCCATCTCTAGTAGGGACAGGGGTCAGGGCGAGCAGTACTTC. Protein sequence: CAISSRDRGQGEQYF.

This sequence joins TRBV9 and TRBJ2-2; 9 nucleotides align to TRBD1. CDR1 SGDLS and CDR2 YYNGEE come from the germline V gene. The CDR3 runs to 14 residues. After removal of 4 bases from V and 4 bases from J, the junction contained 2 bases not matched to a gene. CDR3 nucleotide sequence: TGTGCCAGCAGCAGGACAGGGGCCACCGGGGAGCTGTTTTTT. Its translation: CASSRTGATGELFF.

V is TRBV6-6 and J is TRBJ1-6, with TRBD1 as a possible D gene (6 bases). Trimming cost V 10 bases and J 10 bases, with 26 bases left between them. This CDR3 spans 16 amino acids. CDR1 is MNHNY and CDR2 is SVGAGI in the germline V gene (reference sequence). CDR3 coding DNA: TGTGCCATCTCGATTGGGGGCAGCTCCTTGCGATCACCCCTCCACTTT. This gives the protein CAISIGGSSLRSPLHF.

The chain joins TRBV18 to TRBJ2-2; D is undetermined. The CDR3 sequence is 14 residues long. V was trimmed by 1 base and J by 3 bases, leaving 6 bases between them. Germline loops: CDR1 KGHSH, CDR2 LQKENI. The CDR3: CASSPQEDTGELFF. The CDR3 DNA follows: TGTGCCAGCTCACCACAAGAGGACACCGGGGAGCTGTTTTTT.

The chain has TRBV6-5 and TRBJ2-7, with a tentative D call TRBD2 (6 bases). CDR1 is MNHEY, CDR2 SVGAGI, per germline. The CDR3 is made up of 14 amino acids. Trimming stripped 4 bases from V and 6 bases from J, with 16 bases between. CDR3 coding DNA: TGTGCCAGCAGTTCCCGTGGGAGGAGGGCCGAGCAGTACTTC. Translated: CASSSRGRRAEQYF.

The chain recombines TRBV11-2 with TRBJ2-7; D is undetermined. Germline V gene lookup returns CDR1 SGHAT and CDR2 FQNNGV. The CDR3 has 15 residues. Trimming left V 0 bases short and J 5 bases short, with 14 bases between. The CDR3 loop reads CASSLEWQLGDEQYF. CDR3 nucleotides: TGTGCCAGCAGCTTAGAATGGCAGCTGGGCGACGAGCAGTACTTC.

The chain carries TRBV14 and TRBJ2-7; 9 nucleotides align to TRBD1. This CDR3 is built from 18 residues. Germline V gene sequence: CDR1 SGHDN, CDR2 FVKESK. V was pared by 4 bases and J by 2 bases, with 15 bases of the junction left unmatched. In nucleotides, the CDR3 is TGTGCCAGCAGCCCCCGGACGAAGACAGGGGGTACCCCCTACGAGCAGTACTTC. Its translation is CASSPRTKTGGTPYEQYF.

V gene TRBV10-2 combines with J gene TRBJ1-6; 9 bases match TRBD1. The J segment lost 5 bases and the V segment lost 6 bases, leaving 5 bases of the junction unmatched. CDR3 length: 15 amino acids. Germline V CDR1 and CDR2: WSHSY, SAAADI. CDR3 loop: CASSPGQGDNSPLHF. The CDR3 nucleotides are TGCGCCAGCAGCCCGGGACAGGGAGATAATTCACCCCTCCACTTT.

The rearrangement joins TRBV7-9 to TRBJ1-1, with TRBD1 as a possible D gene (6 bases). There are 15 residues in the CDR3. Germline assignment: CDR1 SEHNR and CDR2 FQNEAQ (reference sequence). V was trimmed by 5 bases and J by 1 base, leaving 14 bases between them. The CDR3, as DNA: TGTGCCAGCAGCGGCCCGGGACAATCGAACACTGAAGCTTTCTTT. Protein: CASSGPGQSNTEAFF.

This chain connects TRBV5-1 to TRBJ2-3, with 10 positions matching TRBD1. CDR1 and CDR2 from the germline V gene are SGHRS and YFSETQ. The CDR3 runs to 16 residues. With V trimmed by 4 bases and J by 2 bases, 7 bases remained unmatched. As DNA, the CDR3 is TGCGCCAGCAGCCGAGCCGGGACAGGGGCCACAGATACGCAGTATTTT. Protein sequence: CASSRAGTGATDTQYF.

The CDR3 bases are TGCGCCAGCAGCTTGGGAGGGGGAAACCAAGAGACCCAGTACTTC. As protein: CASSLGGGNQETQYF. This chain joins TRBV5-1 and TRBJ2-5; D is possibly TRBD1 (6 bases). The CDR3 contains 15 residues. V was shortened by 0 bases and J by 0 bases, with 9 bases between the two germline ends. Germline V CDR1 and CDR2: SGHRS, YFSETQ.

This sequence joins TRBV24-1 and TRBJ1-1; 10 nucleotides match TRBD1. Germline CDR1 and CDR2: KGHDR and SFDVKD. The CDR3 has 14 residues. V shed 7 bases and J 3 bases; nucleotides not matched to a gene: 4. CDR3 amino acids: CATRPDRGDTEAFF. The CDR3 DNA reads TGTGCCACCAGGCCGGACAGGGGGGACACTGAAGCTTTCTTT.

The chain uses TRBV2 and TRBJ2-2; maybe TRBD2 (5 bases). The ends were cut back, 2 bases at V and 6 bases at J, with 7 bases in the middle. CDR3 length equals 13 residues. In germline, CDR1 is SNHLY, CDR2 FYNNEI. In DNA form, the CDR3 reads TGTGCCAGCAGTGAAAGAGGGCCCGGGGAGCTGTTTTTT. It codes for CASSERGPGELFF.

The rearrangement uses TRBV21-1 and TRBJ1-2; the table assigns TRBD1, which was not confirmed against the DNA. TRBV21-1 is marked as a pseudogene. The CDR3 totals 16 residues. In nucleotides, the CDR3 is TGTGCCAGCAATGCCCCAGGACAGGAGAGTTTGTATGGCTACACCTTC. Its translation is CASNAPGQESLYGYTF.

The J gene is TRBJ2-1, the V gene TRBV9, with 8 bases that match TRBD1. The CDR3 covers 17 residues. Germline V gives CDR1 SGDLS, CDR2 YYNGEE. The J segment lost 4 bases and the V segment lost 4 bases, leaving 13 bases of the junction unmatched. The CDR3 protein is CASSFFSGGGSYNEQFF. CDR3 coding DNA: TGTGCCAGCAGCTTCTTTTCAGGGGGCGGAAGTTACAATGAGCAGTTCTTC.

This rearrangement joins TRBV28 to TRBJ1-4, with 7 bases identical to TRBD1. V was clipped by 3 bases and J by 7 bases; unmatched bases: 14. CDR1 is MDHEN and CDR2 is SYDVKM in the germline V gene. The CDR3 consists of 17 residues. The CDR3 nucleotides read TGTGCCAGCAGTTTCGGACTGGGACGTAGGGGGCGTGAAAAACTGTTTTTT. Translated, it gives CASSFGLGRRGREKLFF. The full variable domain, with the rest looked up from reference TRBV28 and TRBJ1-4, is DVKVTQSSRYLVKRTGEKVFLECVQDMDHENMFWYRQDPGLGLRLIYFSYDVKMKEKGDIPEGYSVSREKKERFSLILESASTNQTSMYLCASSFGLGRRGREKLFFGSGTQLSVL.

The chain recombines TRBV14 with TRBJ2-1; D not resolved. The V and J ends lost 0 bases and 0 bases respectively, with 9 bases between them. The CDR3 has 16 amino acids. CDR1 is SGHDN, CDR2 FVKESK, per germline. This CDR3 is CASSQDYSLSYNEQFF. DNA for the CDR3: TGTGCCAGCAGCCAAGATTACTCGCTCTCCTACAATGAGCAGTTCTTC.

The chain links TRBV7-2 to TRBJ2-5; D might be TRBD1 (6 bases). Germline CDR1 is SGHTA and CDR2 is FQGNSA. The CDR3 length is 13 residues. The ends were cut back, 5 bases at V and 5 bases at J, with 12 bases in the middle. This CDR3 reads CASSLERGETQYF. The DNA of the CDR3 is TGTGCCAGCAGCCTGGAAAGGGGGGAGACCCAGTACTTC.

The rearrangement joins TRBV5-1 to TRBJ2-1, with 7 bases identical to TRBD2. CDR1 is SGHRS, CDR2 YFSETQ, per germline. V lost 0 bases to trimming and J lost 4 bases; unmatched junction nucleotides: 13. The CDR3 contains 18 residues. DNA for the CDR3: TGCGCCAGCAGCTTGGCAACCCGGCTAGCGCGGGGGTACAATGAGCAGTTCTTC. It translates to CASSLATRLARGYNEQFF. Supplemented by reference TRBV5-1 and TRBJ2-1, the full variable domain reads KAGVTQTPRYLIKTRGQQVTLSCSPISGHRSVSWYQQTPGQGLQFLFEYFSETQRNKGNFPGRFSGRQFSNSRSEMNVSTLELGDSALYLCASSLATRLARGYNEQFFGPGTRLTVL.

The rearrangement uses TRBV28 and TRBJ2-7; the match to TRBD2 covers 11 bases. With 5 bases clipped from V and 7 bases from J, the junction kept 16 bases outside the gene matches. Germline values: CDR1 MDHEN, CDR2 SYDVKM. This CDR3 has 17 amino acids. The CDR3 sequence: CASSRRGIAGGPREQYF. As DNA, the CDR3 is TGTGCCAGCAGTCGCAGGGGAATAGCGGGAGGGCCGCGGGAGCAGTACTTC.

The rearrangement uses TRBV28 and TRBJ2-2; the D is unclear. CDR1 is MDHEN, CDR2 SYDVKM, per germline. The CDR3 is 15 amino acids. Trimming pared 0 bases from V and 6 bases from J, leaving 11 bases between. For the CDR3, the DNA is TGTGCCAGCAGTTTATGGCTAGTGGCCCCCGGGGAGCTGTTTTTT. Protein sequence: CASSLWLVAPGELFF.